Each of the 11 T cell receptor beta chains below was sequenced from the same sample in a study of blood T cells in healthy people across ages. The use of a sample-barcoded 5' primer and a J-beta primer mix characterized a second PCR of 7 to 11 cycles. From the 5' RACE reads, TCRdb called clonotypes with MiXCR, one entry per CDR3 protein. Among around 1,500,000 distinct CDR3 sequences listed, about 43% were seen once. Sequencing was done on a sample of blood. The receptors were gathered from a woman younger than 30 in good health.

Regarding this clonotype: Mismatch with germline at one junction end may stem from a read error. The rearrangement joins TRBV7-2 to TRBJ2-7; D possibly corresponds to TRBD1 (7 bases). CDR3 size: 14 residues. CDR1 is SGHTA, CDR2 FQGNSA, per germline. Here the CDR3 reads CAGSPGGNHYEQYF. The CDR3, as DNA: TGTGCCGGCAGCCCAGGGGGGAATCACTACGAGCAGTACTTC.

This clonotype was recorded a few times. J is TRBJ1-2 and V is TRBV7-2; weak D call: TRBD1 (5 bases). Germline-derived CDR1 and CDR2 are SGHTA and FQGNSA. The CDR3 loop spans 13 amino acids. The V end was cut by 5 bases, the J end by 7 bases, with 14 bases between. The CDR3 sequence: CASSPRGSLGYTF. The DNA for the CDR3 is TGTGCCAGCAGCCCGCGGGGGTCCCTTGGCTACACCTTC.

The DNA for the CDR3 is TGTGCCAGCAGCTTAGCTTCTTTGGTACAGGGTAACACCGGGGAGCTGTTTTTT. This sequence encodes CASSLASLVQGNTGELFF. The rearrangement uses TRBV11-3 and TRBJ2-2, with D maybe TRBD1 (6 bases). The CDR3 is 18 residues long. The germline gives CDR1 SGHNT, CDR2 YENEEA. V lost 1 base to trimming and J lost 2 bases, with 17 bases between them.

The chain combines TRBV20-1 with TRBJ2-1, with 9 positions matching TRBD2. The CDR3 has 14 residues. V was clipped by 2 bases and J by 6 bases; unmatched bases: 5. CDR1 and CDR2 (germline): DFQATT, SNEGSKA (reference sequence). Written as DNA, the CDR3 is TGCAGTGCTAGAAATAGCGGGAGTCTCAATGAGCAGTTCTTC. It translates to CSARNSGSLNEQFF.

This clonotype came up many times. The J gene is TRBJ2-7, the V gene TRBV29-1, with D unresolved. The germline V and J ends were trimmed by 4 bases and 7 bases, with 14 bases remaining between them. The CDR3 is made up of 12 amino acids. Germline lookup yields CDR1 SQVTM and CDR2 ANQGSEA. DNA of the CDR3: TGCAGCGTTGGCCCCTTACCTGGGGAGCAGTACTTC. Protein sequence: CSVGPLPGEQYF.

This rearrangement joins TRBV6-6 to TRBJ2-3; maybe TRBD1 (5 bases). From germline, CDR1 is MNHNY and CDR2 SVGAGI (reference sequence). Trimming shortened V by 6 bases and J by 4 bases, and 17 bases separated the two germline ends. The length of the CDR3 is 15 residues. The CDR3 reads CASSIGASFADTQYF. CDR3 sequence (DNA): TGTGCCAGCAGCATTGGGGCGTCATTCGCAGATACGCAGTATTTT.

The genes are TRBV4-1 and TRBJ2-1; 11 bases fit TRBD2. CDR1 MGHRA and CDR2 YSYEKL come from the germline V gene. The ends lost 0 bases at V and 7 bases at J; junction bases unmatched: 20. CDR3 size: 21 residues. CDR3 in amino acids: CASSQERALAGGLIPENEQFF. In DNA form, the CDR3 reads TGCGCCAGCAGCCAAGAGAGGGCGCTAGCGGGAGGCCTCATCCCGGAGAATGAGCAGTTCTTC.

There are a few counts of this clonotype. This chain links TRBV29-1 with TRBJ2-7; TRBD1 matches at 9 bases. The germline CDR1 and CDR2 sequences are SQVTM and ANQGSEA. Trimming took 6 bases from V and 7 from J; bases not matched to a gene: 10. This CDR3 is built from 13 residues. In DNA, the CDR3 is TGCAGCGTGGGACCGGGACAGGGCGTAGAGCAGTACTTC. It yields the protein CSVGPGQGVEQYF.

The V and J genes are TRBV3-1 and TRBJ1-5; TRBD1 is a possible D gene (5 bases). V lost 0 bases and J 6 bases, leaving 15 bases between the germline ends. This CDR3 region has 16 residues. Germline V lookup: CDR1 LGHDT, CDR2 YNNKEL (reference sequence). The CDR3 nucleotides read TGTGCCAGCAGCCAAGAGGGGGGAGGGTACGGTCAGCCCCAGCATTTT. It is translated as CASSQEGGGYGQPQHF.

This clonotype was picked up one time. J is TRBJ2-5 and V is TRBV6-2 or TRBV6-3; D gene unclear. The CDR3 is made up of 15 amino acids. CDR1 is MNHEY, CDR2 SVGEGT, per germline. V dropped 6 bases and J dropped 2 bases, with 16 bases sitting between them. The CDR3 DNA reads TGTGCCAGCAGCCGCCGGTTAGGGAATCAAGAGACCCAGTACTTC. This codes for CASSRRLGNQETQYF.

The chain has TRBV7-9 and TRBJ2-5; tentative D call: TRBD2 (6 bases). Germline assignment: CDR1 SEHNR and CDR2 FQNEAQ (reference sequence). This CDR3 contains 17 residues. V was pared by 5 bases and J by 0 bases, with 19 bases between. The CDR3 sequence: CASSPGMAGSNQETQYF. The CDR3 DNA reads TGTGCCAGCAGCCCAGGCATGGCGGGGTCAAACCAAGAGACCCAGTACTTC.